Reported below is one T cell receptor beta chain. The sample comes from a study of blood T cell repertoires in COVID-19. Between the trimmed V and J ends, which lost 3 bases and 5 bases, there was a span of 11 bases. Germline CDR1 reads GTSNPN; CDR2 reads SVGIG (reference sequence). The CDR3 consists of 12 residues. TCRdb keeps only in-frame clones here, not all; method: immunoSEQ multiplex PCR. The sample includes roughly 110,000 clones, more than 80% of them seen just once. Sequences were obtained from peripheral blood. The origin of this receptor is a woman aged 60-75 years with acute or convalescent COVID-19. The genes are TRBV30 and TRBJ2-7, with TRBD2 as a possible D gene (5 bases). In DNA, the CDR3 is TGTGCCTGGAGGAGGGCTTCTGACGAGCAGTACTTC. Amino acid sequence: CAWRRASDEQYF.